Shown below are 17 T cell receptor beta chains from a single sample sequenced in a study of T cells in localized non-small cell lung cancer. The protocol was immunoSEQ multiplex PCR, while the TCRdb copy is restricted to in-frame clones and leaves out a portion. This table holds approximately 30,000 clones, around nine tenths found once. This specimen consisted of peripheral blood, obtained before any cancer treatment. The receptors were sampled from a woman between 18 and 49 years old with stage I lung adenocarcinoma.

This chain links TRBV28 with TRBJ2-5, with 14 bases that match TRBD2. The junction had 7 bases not matched to a gene; V was cut back by 2 bases and J by 11 bases. CDR3 size: 15 residues. Germline CDR1 reads MDHEN; CDR2 reads SYDVKM. The CDR3 loop reads CASSLGGLAGVEQYF. The CDR3 bases are TGTGCCAGCAGTTTAGGGGGACTAGCGGGAGTTGAGCAGTACTTC.

The chain combines TRBV4-1 with TRBJ2-5, with D maybe TRBD2 (7 bases). Per the germline V gene, CDR1 is MGHRA and CDR2 is YSYEKL. CDR3 size: 15 residues. The ends were cut back, 4 bases at V and 5 bases at J, with 17 bases in the middle. The CDR3 DNA follows: TGCGCCAGCAGCCCGACAGGCGGGAGAGGGGAGACCCAGTACTTC. Protein sequence: CASSPTGGRGETQYF.

J is TRBJ2-7 and V is TRBV6-5, with D possibly being TRBD1 or TRBD2 (6 bases each). CDR3 length: 14 amino acids. V was pared by 4 bases and J by 4 bases, with 14 bases between. Germline-derived CDR1 and CDR2 are MNHEY and SVGAGI. This chain's CDR3 is CASSSEGGLYEQYF. In DNA form, the CDR3 reads TGTGCCAGCAGTTCCGAGGGGGGCCTTTACGAGCAGTACTTC.

V and J are TRBV4-2 and TRBJ2-7; D is unresolved. The germline CDR1 and CDR2 sequences are LGHNA and YNFKEQ. Between the trimmed V and J ends, which lost 8 bases and 3 bases, there was a span of 17 bases. The CDR3 has 14 amino acids. CDR3: CASAVGSIGYEQYF. The CDR3 nucleotides are TGTGCCAGCGCAGTCGGGTCGATAGGCTACGAGCAGTACTTC.

The DNA of the CDR3 is TGCAGCGTTGAGGAGCCGGATCTCTCTGGGGCCAACGTCCTGACTTTC. It specifies CSVEEPDLSGANVLTF. The genes are TRBV29-1 and TRBJ2-6, with no clear D. V was shortened by 3 bases and J by 0 bases, with 12 bases between the two germline ends. Germline assignment: CDR1 SQVTM and CDR2 ANQGSEA. The length of the CDR3 is 16 residues.

The J gene is TRBJ2-1, the V gene TRBV5-1, with D maybe TRBD2 (6 bases). The germline V and J ends were trimmed by 0 bases and 3 bases, with 10 bases remaining between them. The CDR3 loop spans 15 amino acids. In germline, CDR1 is SGHRS, CDR2 YFSETQ. The DNA of the CDR3 is TGCGCCAGCAGCTTGGGACTAGGGGACTACAATGAGCAGTTCTTC. Residues: CASSLGLGDYNEQFF.

This clone showed up just once. The chain employs TRBV6-5 and TRBJ2-7; 11 bases are a match to TRBD2. The CDR3 is 14 residues long. Trimming removed 4 bases from V and 2 bases from J; junction bases left unmatched: 1. Per germline, CDR1 MNHEY and CDR2 SVGAGI. CDR3 bases: TGTGCCAGCAGTTTAGCGGGAGGGCCCTACGAGCAGTACTTC. Protein sequence: CASSLAGGPYEQYF.

The J gene is TRBJ1-1, the V gene TRBV9; D remains unclear. This CDR3 contains 13 residues. CDR1 SGDLS and CDR2 YYNGEE come from the germline V gene. The V end lost 2 bases, the J end lost 4 bases, and 9 bases lay between the germline ends. CDR3 residues: CASSVTGVTEAFF. DNA for the CDR3: TGTGCCAGCAGCGTGACGGGCGTCACTGAAGCTTTCTTT.

The J gene is TRBJ2-6, the V gene TRBV19; no clear D gene. Germline-derived CDR1 and CDR2 are LNHDA and SQIVND (reference sequence). V was pared by 5 bases and J by 2 bases, with 7 bases between. This CDR3 region has 14 residues. This chain's CDR3 is CASSPGTGANVLTF. CDR3 bases: TGTGCCAGTAGTCCAGGAACTGGGGCCAACGTCCTGACTTTC.

The chain couples TRBV10-3 to TRBJ1-5, with D uncertain. The germline V and J ends were trimmed by 5 bases and 3 bases, with 23 bases remaining between them. This CDR3 is 18 amino acids long. The germline gives CDR1 ENHRY, CDR2 SYGVKD. CDR3 in DNA: TGTGCCATCAGTCCCTCCGGGCCGGGAGCGCAGAACAATCAGCCCCAGCATTTT. This codes for CAISPSGPGAQNNQPQHF.

The chain links TRBV7-9 to TRBJ2-2, with no clear D. Per the germline V gene, CDR1 is SEHNR and CDR2 is FQNEAQ (reference sequence). CDR3 length equals 12 residues. V shed 6 bases and J shed 4 bases, with 6 bases lying between them. CDR3 bases: TGTGCCAGCAGTTACAGCACCGGGGAGCTGTTTTTT. Protein product: CASSYSTGELFF.

The chain employs TRBV18 and TRBJ1-3; no reliable D call. The CDR3 sequence is 17 residues long. With 0 bases removed from V and 0 bases from J, the gap between germline ends came to 12 bases. Germline V lookup: CDR1 KGHSH, CDR2 LQKENI. In DNA form, the CDR3 reads TGTGCCAGCTCACCACCGTTGGCAATAAGCTCTGGAAACACCATATATTTT. Protein: CASSPPLAISSGNTIYF.

The chain couples TRBV6-6 to TRBJ2-3, with 7 bases matching TRBD2. This CDR3 comprises 15 residues. With V trimmed by 5 bases and J by 6 bases, 11 bases remained unmatched. Germline CDR1 reads MNHNY; CDR2 reads SVGAGI (reference sequence). Written as DNA, the CDR3 is TGTGCCAGCAGTCCACCGCGGCGGGAGTGGGATACGCAGTATTTT. This sequence encodes CASSPPRREWDTQYF.

The CDR3 reads CASSSPGSRGYEQYF. CDR3 DNA: TGTGCCAGTAGTTCTCCCGGGAGCAGAGGCTACGAGCAGTACTTC. The rearrangement links TRBV19 to TRBJ2-7; TRBD2 is a possible D gene (6 bases). The ends were cut back, 5 bases at V and 3 bases at J, with 17 bases in the middle. The CDR3 consists of 15 residues. From germline, CDR1 is LNHDA and CDR2 SQIVND (reference sequence).

This clone has only a few counts. V usage is TRBV6-1 and J usage is TRBJ1-1; D is possibly TRBD1 (6 bases). CDR1 MNHNS and CDR2 SASEGT come from the germline V gene. Trimming removed 7 bases at V and 5 bases at J, with 17 bases between. This CDR3 contains 14 residues. CDR3 bases: TGTGCCAGCACTATGGAGGGGGAGTGGACTGAAGCTTTCTTT. This gives the protein CASTMEGEWTEAFF.

The genes are TRBV27 and TRBJ1-1; 11 nucleotides match TRBD1. The V gene end was trimmed by 6 bases and the J gene end by 4 bases; junction bases not matched to a gene: 4. The CDR3 runs 14 residues. From germline, CDR1 is MNHEY and CDR2 SMNVEV (reference sequence). The CDR3 loop is CASRTGTGGTEAFF. CDR3 bases: TGTGCCAGCAGAACCGGGACAGGGGGCACTGAAGCTTTCTTT.

With respect to this clone: Other nucleotide sequences from this sample produce the same CDR3. The chain is built from TRBV21-1 and TRBJ2-7; TRBD2 was called by the table and not checked on the DNA. TRBV21-1 has pseudogene status. This CDR3 spans 16 amino acids. The CDR3 sequence: CASSRAGGTAAYEQYF. The CDR3 nucleotides are TGTGCCAGCAGCCGCGCGGGGGGCACTGCGGCCTACGAGCAGTACTTC.